A single T cell receptor beta chain is shown here with its context. The data were taken from a study of blood T cell repertoires in COVID-19. At the level of the study: The samples span acute and convalescent COVID-19 from the United States, Italy and Spain. From T cells, B-cell-depleted T cells, or PBMCs came the material, which was cDNA or gDNA.

Germline assignment: CDR1 SGHRS and CDR2 YFSETQ. This CDR3 has 18 amino acids. V gave up 4 bases and J gave up 2 bases; unmatched junction bases: 16. Original analysis: It was from reference gene primer amplification that nucleated cell counts were estimated. Only in-frame clones appear in the TCRdb table, and some are missing; sequencing was by immunoSEQ multiplex PCR. V, J and clone size are those of that table, while D and trimming were read from the DNA. The repertoire holds 150,000 to 200,000 clones, with 88% as singletons. The receptor was isolated from a man aged 40-55 years with active or convalescent COVID-19. Sequenced input: peripheral blood. The chain carries TRBV5-1 and TRBJ2-3; TRBD2 agrees at 7 bases. The CDR3 sequence is CASSPGLGRGRNTDTQYF. The CDR3, as DNA: TGCGCCAGCAGCCCCGGACTAGGGAGGGGACGTAACACAGATACGCAGTATTTT.